A selection of T cell receptor beta chains follows, all from one sample in a study of T cells after yellow fever vaccination. TCRdb passed the 5' RACE reads through MiXCR, listing each CDR3 protein once. The sample comprises under 90,000 distinct CDR3 sequences, under 8% of which are singletons, and about 40% rests with the top ten. The specimen comprised CD8+ T cells sorted from PBMCs, sampled about 49 days after the first yellow fever vaccination. Receptors originate from a young man who received the YFV17D yellow fever vaccine. CDR3s include the opening cysteine and the closing phenylalanine or tryptophan. D genes are given only for firm matches. Expanded clones are given a class, and other clones once, few, many or no size at all.

clone size	J gene	V gene	D gene	CDR3 protein	CDR3 DNA
many	TRBJ2-7	TRBV11-2	NA	CASSFTYEQYF	TGTGCCAGCAGCTTTACCTACGAGCAGTACTTC
NA	TRBJ1-5	TRBV7-2	NA	CASSPGGGTGNQPQHF	TGTGCCAGCAGCCCCGGGGGCGGCACGGGCAATCAGCCCCAGCATTTT
many	TRBJ1-1	TRBV7-9	NA	CASSSLLGGPEAFF	TGTGCCAGCAGCTCCCTGCTCGGGGGACCTGAAGCTTTCTTT
many	TRBJ2-5	TRBV24-1	TRBD2	CATSDTGTSFFSETQYF	TGTGCCACCAGTGACACTGGGACTAGTTTTTTCTCGGAGACCCAGTACTTC
many	TRBJ2-1	TRBV27	NA	CASSPPLAGQQFF	TGTGCCAGCAGCCCTCCTTTGGCGGGGCAGCAGTTCTTC
few	TRBJ2-5	TRBV5-5	NA	CASSLDPGWIQETQYF	TGTGCCAGCAGCTTGGATCCGGGTTGGATTCAAGAGACCCAGTACTTC
many	TRBJ1-6	TRBV9	TRBD1	CASSGTGYNSPLHF	TGTGCCAGCAGCGGGACAGGGTATAATTCACCCCTCCACTTT
many	TRBJ2-3	TRBV20-1	TRBD1	CSAAAGDRGDTQYF	TGCAGTGCAGCTGCCGGGGACAGGGGGGATACGCAGTATTTT
NA	TRBJ2-1	TRBV15	NA	CATSTISLSSYNEQFF	TGTGCCACCAGCACAATCAGCCTAAGCTCCTACAATGAGCAGTTCTTC
many	TRBJ2-7	TRBV7-2	TRBD1	CASSSPTGVSEQYF	TGTGCCAGCAGCTCTCCGACAGGGGTTTCCGAGCAGTACTTC
NA	TRBJ1-5	TRBV25-1	NA	CASSEGGQPQHF	TGTGCCAGCAGTGAAGGAGGTCAGCCCCAGCATTTT
many	TRBJ2-7	TRBV7-6	NA	CASSSWAYEQYF	TGTGCCAGCAGCTCGTGGGCCTACGAGCAGTACTTC